This T cell receptor beta chain originates from a study of blood T cell repertoires in COVID-19. For the study at large: PBMCs, B-cell-depleted T cells, or T cells were the source of the cDNA or gDNA that made up the material.

This table comes from immunoSEQ multiplex PCR, and its TCRdb copy is limited to in-frame clones, with some not included. Of around 170,000 clones in the sample, around 84% were seen once. CDR1 and CDR2 (germline): KGHSH, LQKENI. J was trimmed by 3 bases and V by 6 bases; bases with no gene match: 7. This CDR3 is built from 16 residues. The TCR was taken from a man in his thirties or forties with active or convalescent COVID-19. Material for sequencing was peripheral blood. The chain couples TRBV18 to TRBJ2-5; the match to TRBD2 covers 13 bases. The CDR3 region is CASSFPGLAGKETQYF. The CDR3 nucleotides read TGTGCCAGCTCCTTTCCGGGACTAGCGGGGAAAGAGACCCAGTACTTC.